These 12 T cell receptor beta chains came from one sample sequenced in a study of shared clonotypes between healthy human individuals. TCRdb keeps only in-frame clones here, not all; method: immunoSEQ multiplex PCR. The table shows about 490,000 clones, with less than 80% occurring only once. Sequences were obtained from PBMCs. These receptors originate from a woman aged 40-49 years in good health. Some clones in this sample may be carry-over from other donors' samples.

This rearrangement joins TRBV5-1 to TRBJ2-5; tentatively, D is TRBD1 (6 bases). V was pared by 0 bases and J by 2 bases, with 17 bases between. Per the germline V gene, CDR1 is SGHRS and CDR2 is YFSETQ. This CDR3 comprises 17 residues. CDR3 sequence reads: CASSLEGVLSHQETQYF. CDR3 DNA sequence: TGCGCCAGCAGCTTGGAGGGGGTCCTAAGCCATCAAGAGACCCAGTACTTC.

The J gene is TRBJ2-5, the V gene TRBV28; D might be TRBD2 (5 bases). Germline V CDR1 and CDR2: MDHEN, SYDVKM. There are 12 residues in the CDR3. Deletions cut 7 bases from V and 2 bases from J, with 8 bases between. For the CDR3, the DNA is TGTGCCAGCACGGGATTTCAAGAGACCCAGTACTTC. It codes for CASTGFQETQYF.

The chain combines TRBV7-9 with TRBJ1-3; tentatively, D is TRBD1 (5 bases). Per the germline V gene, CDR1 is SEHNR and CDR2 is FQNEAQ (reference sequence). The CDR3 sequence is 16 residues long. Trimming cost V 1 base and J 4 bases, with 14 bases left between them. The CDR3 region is CASSLVLGARGNTIYF. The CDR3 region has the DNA TGTGCCAGCAGCTTAGTTCTCGGGGCCCGCGGAAACACCATATATTTT. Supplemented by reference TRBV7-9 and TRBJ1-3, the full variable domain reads DTGVSQNPRHKITKRGQNVTFRCDPISEHNRLYWYRQTLGQGPEFLTYFQNEAQLEKSRLLSDRFSAERPKGSFSTLEIQRTEQGDSAMYLCASSLVLGARGNTIYFGEGSWLTVV.

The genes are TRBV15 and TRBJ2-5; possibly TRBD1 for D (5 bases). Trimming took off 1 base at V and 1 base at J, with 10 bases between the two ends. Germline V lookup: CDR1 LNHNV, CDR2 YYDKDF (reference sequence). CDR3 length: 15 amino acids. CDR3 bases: TGTGCCACCAGCAGAGCTGGGGCAGGCCAAGAGACCCAGTACTTC. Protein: CATSRAGAGQETQYF. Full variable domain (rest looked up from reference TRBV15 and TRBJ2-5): DAMVIQNPRYQVTQFGKPVTLSCSQTLNHNVMYWYQQKSSQAPKLLFHYYDKDFNNEADTPDNFQSRRPNTSFCFLDIRSPGLGDTAMYLCATSRAGAGQETQYFGPGTRLLVL.

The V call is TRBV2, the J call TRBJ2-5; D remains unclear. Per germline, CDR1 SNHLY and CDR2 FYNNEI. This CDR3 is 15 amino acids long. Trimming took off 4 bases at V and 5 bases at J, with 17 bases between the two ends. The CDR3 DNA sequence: TGTGCCAGCAGTGTGGGAACTGGGATCGGGGAGACCCAGTACTTC. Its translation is CASSVGTGIGETQYF. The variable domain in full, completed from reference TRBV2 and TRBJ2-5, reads EPEVTQTPSHQVTQMGQEVILRCVPISNHLYFYWYRQILGQKVEFLVSFYNNEISEKSEIFDDQFSVERPDGSNFTLKIRSTKLEDSAMYFCASSVGTGIGETQYFGPGTRLLVL.

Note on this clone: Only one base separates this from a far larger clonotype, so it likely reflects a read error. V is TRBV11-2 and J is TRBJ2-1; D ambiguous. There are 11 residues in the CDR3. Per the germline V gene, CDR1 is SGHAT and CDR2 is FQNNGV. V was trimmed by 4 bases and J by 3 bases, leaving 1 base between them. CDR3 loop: CASSYYNEQFF. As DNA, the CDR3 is TGTGCCAGCAGCTACTACAATGAGCAGTTCTTC.

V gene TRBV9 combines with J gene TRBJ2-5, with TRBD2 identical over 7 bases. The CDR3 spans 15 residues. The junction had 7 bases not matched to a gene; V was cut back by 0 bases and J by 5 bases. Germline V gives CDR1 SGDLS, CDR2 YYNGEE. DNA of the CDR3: TGTGCCAGCAGCGTAGCGCGGGTCGGGGGGGAGACCCAGTACTTC. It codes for CASSVARVGGETQYF.

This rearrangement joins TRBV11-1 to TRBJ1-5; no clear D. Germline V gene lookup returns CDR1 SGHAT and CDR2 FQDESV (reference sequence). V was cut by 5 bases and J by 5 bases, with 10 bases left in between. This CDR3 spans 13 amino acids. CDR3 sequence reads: CASSPGRHQPQHF. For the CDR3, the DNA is TGTGCCAGCAGCCCCGGACGGCATCAGCCCCAGCATTTT.

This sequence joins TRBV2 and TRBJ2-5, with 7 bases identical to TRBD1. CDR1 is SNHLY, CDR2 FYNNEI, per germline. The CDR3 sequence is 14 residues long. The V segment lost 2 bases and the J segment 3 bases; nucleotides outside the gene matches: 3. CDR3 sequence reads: CASSELTGEETQYF. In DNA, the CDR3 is TGTGCCAGCAGTGAATTAACAGGGGAAGAGACCCAGTACTTC.

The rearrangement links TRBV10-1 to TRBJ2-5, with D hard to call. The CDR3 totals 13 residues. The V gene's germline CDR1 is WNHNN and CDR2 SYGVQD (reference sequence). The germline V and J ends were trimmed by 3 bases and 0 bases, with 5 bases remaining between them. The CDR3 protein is CASSDRHQETQYF. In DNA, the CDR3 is TGCGCCAGCAGTGACAGGCACCAAGAGACCCAGTACTTC.

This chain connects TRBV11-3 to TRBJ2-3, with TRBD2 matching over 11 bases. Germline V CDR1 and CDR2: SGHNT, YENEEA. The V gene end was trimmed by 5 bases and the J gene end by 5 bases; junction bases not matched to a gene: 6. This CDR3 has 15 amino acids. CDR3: CASSRGTSGRDTQYF. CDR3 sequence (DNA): TGTGCCAGCAGCAGAGGGACTAGCGGCAGAGATACGCAGTATTTT. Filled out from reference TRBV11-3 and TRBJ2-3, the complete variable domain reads EAGVVQSPRYKIIEKKQPVAFWCNPISGHNTLYWYLQNLGQGPELLIRYENEEAVDDSQLPKDRFSAERLKGVDSTLKIQPAELGDSAVYLCASSRGTSGRDTQYFGPGTRLTVL.

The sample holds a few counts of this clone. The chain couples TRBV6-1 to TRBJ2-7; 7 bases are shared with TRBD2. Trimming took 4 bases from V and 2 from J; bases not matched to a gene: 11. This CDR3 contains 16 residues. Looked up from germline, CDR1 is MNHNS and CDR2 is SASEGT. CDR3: CASSGAPAGRAYEQYF. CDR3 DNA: TGTGCCAGCAGTGGGGCACCGGCGGGGAGGGCCTACGAGCAGTACTTC.